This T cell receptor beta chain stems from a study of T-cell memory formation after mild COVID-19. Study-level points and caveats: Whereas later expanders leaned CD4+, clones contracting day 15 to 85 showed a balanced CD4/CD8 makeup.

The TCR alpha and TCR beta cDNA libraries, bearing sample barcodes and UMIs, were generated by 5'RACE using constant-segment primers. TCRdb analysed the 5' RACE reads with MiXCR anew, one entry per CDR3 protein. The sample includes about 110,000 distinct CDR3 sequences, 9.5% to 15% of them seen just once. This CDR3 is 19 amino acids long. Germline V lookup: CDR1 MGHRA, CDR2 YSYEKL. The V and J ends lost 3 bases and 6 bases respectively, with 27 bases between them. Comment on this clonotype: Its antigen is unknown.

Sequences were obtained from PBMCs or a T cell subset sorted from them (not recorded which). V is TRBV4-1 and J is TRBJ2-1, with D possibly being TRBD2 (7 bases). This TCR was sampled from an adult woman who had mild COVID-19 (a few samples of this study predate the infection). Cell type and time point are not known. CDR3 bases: TGCGCCAGCAGCCATGCCCCGGGGGCGGGGGACCCCAGCACCAATGAGCAGTTCTTC. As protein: CASSHAPGAGDPSTNEQFF.